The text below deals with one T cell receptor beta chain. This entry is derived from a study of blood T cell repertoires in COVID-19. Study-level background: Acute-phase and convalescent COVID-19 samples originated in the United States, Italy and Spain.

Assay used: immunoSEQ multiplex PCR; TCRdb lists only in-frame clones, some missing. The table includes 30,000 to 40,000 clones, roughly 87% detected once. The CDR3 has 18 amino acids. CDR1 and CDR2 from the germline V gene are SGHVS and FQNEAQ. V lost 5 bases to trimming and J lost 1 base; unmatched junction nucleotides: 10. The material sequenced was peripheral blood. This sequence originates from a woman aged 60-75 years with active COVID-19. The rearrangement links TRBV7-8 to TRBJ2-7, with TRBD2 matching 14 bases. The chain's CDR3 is CASSPRTSGRSVSYEQYF. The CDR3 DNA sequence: TGTGCCAGCAGCCCCCGGACTAGCGGGAGGTCCGTATCCTACGAGCAGTACTTC.